Sequencing of this TCR beta chain was carried out in a study of a mutant IDH1 vaccine in newly diagnosed glioma. Study summary: Patients received eight vaccinations in weeks 1, 3, 5, 7, 11, 15, 19, 23. Vaccination started 4-6 weeks after radiotherapy alone, or with temozolomide cycles. Patients were pretreated with radiotherapy, temozolomide, or both, mostly both.

CDR3 length equals 13 residues. Germline values: CDR1 MNHEY, CDR2 SVGAGI. The V gene lost 6 bases and the J gene lost 6 bases, with 11 bases spanning the gap. The time point here: week 11, during vaccination. Each dose of the vaccine consisted of 300 ug of mutant IDH1 20-mer peptide, with topical imiquimod. Findings and caveats of the study: Apparently unrelated to pseudoprogression were changes in the top peripheral T cell clonotypes.

Sequenced by immunoSEQ multiplex PCR; TCRdb stores in-frame clones only, minus some. The sample shows fewer than 70,000 clones, 75% to 90% of them seen only once. With regard to this clone: The antigen is unknown.

V is TRBV6-5 and J is TRBJ1-4; D is unresolved. The origin of this receptor is a middle-aged man with glioma. Material: PBMCs, obtained from a glioma patient whose treatment included an IDH1 peptide vaccine. The CDR3 DNA is TGTGCCAGCAGCCCCGGGAGGGATGAAAAACTGTTTTTT. This codes for CASSPGRDEKLFF.